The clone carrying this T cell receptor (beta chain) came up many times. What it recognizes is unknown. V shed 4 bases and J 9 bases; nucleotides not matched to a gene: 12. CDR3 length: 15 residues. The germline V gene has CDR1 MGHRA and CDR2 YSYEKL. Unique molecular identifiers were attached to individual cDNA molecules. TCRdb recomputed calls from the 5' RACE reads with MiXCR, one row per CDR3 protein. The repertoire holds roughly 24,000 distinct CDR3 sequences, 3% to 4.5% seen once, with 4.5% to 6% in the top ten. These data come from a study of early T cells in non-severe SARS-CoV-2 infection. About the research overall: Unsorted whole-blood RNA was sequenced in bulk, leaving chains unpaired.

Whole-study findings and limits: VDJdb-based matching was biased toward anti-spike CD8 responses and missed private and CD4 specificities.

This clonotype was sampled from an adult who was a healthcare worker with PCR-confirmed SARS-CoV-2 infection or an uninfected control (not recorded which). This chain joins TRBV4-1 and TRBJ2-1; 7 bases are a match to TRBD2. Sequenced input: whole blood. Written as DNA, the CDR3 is TGCGCCAGCAGCCCTAAATTGGCGGGAGTTCTTGAGCAGTTCTTC. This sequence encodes CASSPKLAGVLEQFF.